The T cell receptor (beta chain) described here comes from a study of regulatory T cells in long-lasting Graves disease. There are 11 residues in the CDR3. V was pared by 6 bases and J by 7 bases, with 10 bases between. The time point here: persistent/refractory GD, antithyroid drugs over 5 years with positive TRAb. Preparation of the TCR library used RNA extracted from PBMCs. Study-wide findings and caveats: Thyroid tissue was not studied; only peripheral blood was. Persistent Graves' patients showed reduced TCR diversity versus newly diagnosed patients. Persistent disease exhibited a predilection for TRBV28, TRBJ1-2 and TRBJ2-5.

Combining iRepertoire HTBI primers with Arm-PCR of CDR3 regions, the authors built TCR beta libraries. TCRdb re-derived calls from the multiplex PCR reads in MiXCR, one entry per CDR3 protein. The profile covers nearly 350,000 distinct CDR3 sequences, with about 20% appearing a single time and just under 30% taken by the ten largest. This clonotype was recorded many times. Its cognate antigen is unknown. The material sequenced was peripheral blood mononuclear cells (PBMCs), taken when the disease was refractory, from a patient treated with antithyroid drugs. The V gene is TRBV12-3 or TRBV12-4, the J gene TRBJ2-7, with D perhaps matching TRBD2 (6 bases). The TCR sequence derives from a female donor with Graves disease. The CDR3 region has the DNA TGTGCCAGCAGCCAAGGGAGGGAGCAGTACTTC. This gives the protein CASSQGREQYF.